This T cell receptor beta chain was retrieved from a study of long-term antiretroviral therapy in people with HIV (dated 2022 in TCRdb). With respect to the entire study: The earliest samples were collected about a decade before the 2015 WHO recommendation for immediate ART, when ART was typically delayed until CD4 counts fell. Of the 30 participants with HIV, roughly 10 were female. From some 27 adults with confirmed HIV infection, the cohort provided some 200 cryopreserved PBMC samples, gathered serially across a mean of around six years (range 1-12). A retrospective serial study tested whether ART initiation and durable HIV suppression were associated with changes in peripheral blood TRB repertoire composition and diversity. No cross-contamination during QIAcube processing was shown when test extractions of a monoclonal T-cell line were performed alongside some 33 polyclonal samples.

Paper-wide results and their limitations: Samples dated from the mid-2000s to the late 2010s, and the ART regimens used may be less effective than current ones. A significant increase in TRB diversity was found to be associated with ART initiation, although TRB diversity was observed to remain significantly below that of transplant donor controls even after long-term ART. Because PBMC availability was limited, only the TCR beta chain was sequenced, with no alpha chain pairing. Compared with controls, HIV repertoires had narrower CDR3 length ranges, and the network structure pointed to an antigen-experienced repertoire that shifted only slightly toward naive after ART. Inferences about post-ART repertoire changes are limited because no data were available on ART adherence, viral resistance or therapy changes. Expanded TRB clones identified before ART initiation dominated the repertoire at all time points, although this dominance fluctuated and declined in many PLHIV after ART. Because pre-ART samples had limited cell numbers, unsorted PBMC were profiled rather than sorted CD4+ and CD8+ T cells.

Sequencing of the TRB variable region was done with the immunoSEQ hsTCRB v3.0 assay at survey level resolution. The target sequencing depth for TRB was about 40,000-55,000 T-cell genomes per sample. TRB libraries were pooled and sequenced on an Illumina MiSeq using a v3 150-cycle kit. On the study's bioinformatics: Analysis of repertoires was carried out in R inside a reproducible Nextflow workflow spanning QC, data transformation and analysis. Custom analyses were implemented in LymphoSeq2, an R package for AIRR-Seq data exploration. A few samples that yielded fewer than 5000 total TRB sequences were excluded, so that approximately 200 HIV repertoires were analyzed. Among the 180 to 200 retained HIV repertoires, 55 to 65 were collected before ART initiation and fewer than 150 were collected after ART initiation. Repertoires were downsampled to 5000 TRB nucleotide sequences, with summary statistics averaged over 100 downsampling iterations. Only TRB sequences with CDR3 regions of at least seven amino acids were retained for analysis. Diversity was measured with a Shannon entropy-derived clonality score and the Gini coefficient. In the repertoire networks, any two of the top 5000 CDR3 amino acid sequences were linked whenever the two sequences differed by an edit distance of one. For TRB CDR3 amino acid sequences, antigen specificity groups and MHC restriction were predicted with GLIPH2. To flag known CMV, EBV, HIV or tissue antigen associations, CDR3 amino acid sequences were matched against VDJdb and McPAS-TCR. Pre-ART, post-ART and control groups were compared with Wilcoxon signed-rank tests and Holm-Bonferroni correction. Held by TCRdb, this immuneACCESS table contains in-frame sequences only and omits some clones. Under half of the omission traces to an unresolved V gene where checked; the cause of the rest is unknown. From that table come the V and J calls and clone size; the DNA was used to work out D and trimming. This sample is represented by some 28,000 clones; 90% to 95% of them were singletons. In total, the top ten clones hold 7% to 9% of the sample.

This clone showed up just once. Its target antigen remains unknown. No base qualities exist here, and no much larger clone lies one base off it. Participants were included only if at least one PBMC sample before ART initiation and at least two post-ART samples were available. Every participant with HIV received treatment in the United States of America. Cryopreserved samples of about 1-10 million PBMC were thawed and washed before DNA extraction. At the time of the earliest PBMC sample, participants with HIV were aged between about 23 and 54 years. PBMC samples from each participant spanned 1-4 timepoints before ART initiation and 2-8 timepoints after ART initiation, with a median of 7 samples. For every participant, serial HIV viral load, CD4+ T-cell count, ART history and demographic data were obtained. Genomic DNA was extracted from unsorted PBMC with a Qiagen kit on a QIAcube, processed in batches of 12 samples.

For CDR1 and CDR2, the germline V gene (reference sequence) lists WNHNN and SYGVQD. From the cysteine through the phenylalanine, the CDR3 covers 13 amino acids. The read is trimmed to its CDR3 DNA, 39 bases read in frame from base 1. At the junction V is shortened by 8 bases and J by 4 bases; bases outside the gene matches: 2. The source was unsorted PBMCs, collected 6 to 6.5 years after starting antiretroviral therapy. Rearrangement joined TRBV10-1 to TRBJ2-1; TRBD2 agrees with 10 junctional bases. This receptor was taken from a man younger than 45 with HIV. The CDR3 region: CASSSGGYNEQFF. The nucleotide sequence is TGCGCCAGCTCTAGCGGGGGTTACAATGAGCAGTTCTTC.